At least ten counts were recorded for the clone carrying this T cell receptor beta chain. The V gene's germline CDR1 is SGHTA and CDR2 FQGNSA. The CDR3 has 15 amino acids. V was trimmed by 8 bases and J by 1 base, leaving 17 bases between them. This entry belongs to a study of T cells after yellow fever vaccination. Each CDR3 protein is one row after TCRdb ran MiXCR on the 5' RACE reads. Of about 250,000 distinct CDR3 sequences listed, 3.6% were seen once; the top ten hold over 15%. The source is a man aged 18 to 30 who received the YFV17D yellow fever vaccine. This chain uses TRBV7-2 with TRBJ1-1, with D unclear. The sequencing here drew on PBMCs, taken 15 days after the yellow fever booster vaccination. The CDR3 DNA follows: TGTGCCAGCGGTGGTCGGGCGGCGCGGAACACTGAAGCTTTCTTT. As protein: CASGGRAARNTEAFF.